This T cell receptor beta chain is drawn from a study of T cells after yellow fever vaccination. The germline gives CDR1 MNHEY, CDR2 SVGAGI. CDR3 length equals 15 residues. V was clipped by 0 bases and J by 2 bases, with 7 bases between them. Comments on this clonotype: Its specificity is not known.

Study results and limitations: Abundant clonotypes from the bulk population could have been carried over as contaminants into FACS-sorted repertoires.

Production of TCR cDNA was by 5'RACE template switching, which also added a universal primer site and UMIs. TCRdb recomputed calls from the 5' RACE reads with MiXCR, one row per CDR3 protein. The sample holds approximately 550,000 distinct CDR3 sequences; roughly a fifth are singletons and the top ten take approximately 14%. The chain links TRBV6-5 to TRBJ2-2; D gene ambiguous. The clonotype comes from a man aged 30 to 39 who received the YFV17D yellow fever vaccine. Specimen: PBMCs, collected 15 days after the yellow fever booster vaccination. CDR3 nucleotides: TGTGCCAGCAGTTACTCGACGATAAACACCGGGGAGCTGTTTTTT. It encodes CASSYSTINTGELFF.